This T cell receptor beta chain was captured in a study of cytomegalovirus exposure and HLA in healthy donors. The PCR employed 60 Vbeta primers together with 13 Jbeta primers. Using immunoSEQ multiplex PCR, the repertoire was profiled, and TCRdb retains in-frame clones only, with some absent. The repertoire has about 170,000 clones, 73% of them found once; the top ten carry 5.4%. CDR3 length equals 14 residues. Looked up from germline, CDR1 is SNHLY and CDR2 is FYNNEI. Between the trimmed V and J ends, which lost 9 bases and 6 bases, there was a span of 21 bases. A remark on this clone: Antigen specificity is unknown.

Study-level points and caveats: From TCR beta sequences, most subjects' HLA-A and HLA-B alleles were reportedly predicted accurately.

The J gene is TRBJ2-7, the V gene TRBV2, with D possibly being TRBD2 (7 bases). This TCR derives from a young woman in good health and CMV-seropositive. Sequenced material: PBMCs. The CDR3 here is CASPPMGGGREQYF. CDR3 in DNA: TGTGCCAGTCCCCCAATGGGAGGGGGGCGCGAGCAGTACTTC.